Listed here is a single TCR beta chain. Its antigen is not known. Unique molecular identifiers were attached to individual cDNA molecules within the library. Each CDR3 protein is one row after TCRdb ran MiXCR on the RACE reads. The repertoire holds roughly 96,000 distinct CDR3 sequences, with approximately 8.6% as singletons. The source of the sample is a study of human T cells and chemical hapten exposure. Overall study results and limits: TCRs exceeding a frequency of 1 in 1000 stayed unchanged under DPC sensitization. With alopecia, donors may have immune responses unlike healthy people's.

Trimming at V came to 4 bases and at J to 7 bases, leaving 17 bases not matched to a gene. This CDR3 is 17 amino acids long. CDR1 and CDR2 from the germline V gene are SGDLS and YYNGEE. Time point given: patch test 2, 6 weeks after DPC sensitization. Treatment specified: therapeutic diphenylcyclopropenone sensitization with weekly scalp DPC. Each patch-test visit's blood sample preceded patch application. V and J are TRBV9 and TRBJ2-1; TRBD2 aligns across 7 bases. The sample was whole blood, taken in connection with sensitization to the hapten diphenylcyclopropenone (DPC). The sequence came from a woman in her 40s with alopecia areata. Some clones in this sample may be carry-over from other donors' samples. The CDR3 loop reads CASSLFGLAGGANEQFF. CDR3 sequence (DNA): TGTGCCAGCAGCCTCTTCGGATTAGCGGGCGGGGCAAATGAGCAGTTCTTC. Variable domain in full (rest from reference TRBV9 and TRBJ2-1): DSGVTQTPKHLITATGQRVTLRCSPRSGDLSVYWYQQSLDQGLQFLIQYYNGEERAKGNILERFSAQQFPDLHSELNLSSLELGDSALYFCASSLFGLAGGANEQFFGPGTRLTVL.